The text below deals with one T cell receptor beta chain. The source of the sample is a study of T cells expressing NK-cell markers. TCRdb re-called the 5' RACE reads and gives one entry per CDR3 protein, without DNA. The table lists about 460,000 distinct CDR3 sequences, with approximately 1.5% in the top ten. Germline V gene data show CDR1 as SGHTA and CDR2 as FQGNSA. CDR3 length equals 15 residues. The V gene is TRBV7-2, the J gene TRBJ2-1; TCRdb designates TRBD2, a call that cannot be tested without DNA. The sequenced sample consisted of blood T cells: a sorted CD56 or NKG2C T cell subset, CD4+ or CD8+ T cells, or bulk PBMC T cells (not recorded which). This sequence originates from a woman aged 50 to 65 in good health. CDR3 loop: CASSPTGTSGSLGFF.